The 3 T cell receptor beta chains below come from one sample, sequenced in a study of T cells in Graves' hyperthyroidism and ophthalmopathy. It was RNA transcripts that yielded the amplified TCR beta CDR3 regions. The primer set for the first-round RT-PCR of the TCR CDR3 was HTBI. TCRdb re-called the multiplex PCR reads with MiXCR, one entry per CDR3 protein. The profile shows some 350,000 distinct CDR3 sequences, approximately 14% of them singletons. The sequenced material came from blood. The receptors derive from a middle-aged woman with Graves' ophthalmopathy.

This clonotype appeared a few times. The DNA for the CDR3 is TGCAGTGCTAGAGATGCAGGGATATCCTACAATGAGCAGTTCTTC. It codes for CSARDAGISYNEQFF. The rearrangement joins TRBV20-1 to TRBJ2-1; TRBD1 might be the D (5 bases). Germline V lookup: CDR1 DFQATT, CDR2 SNEGSKA (reference sequence). CDR3 length: 15 amino acids. V was trimmed by 0 bases and J by 1 base, leaving 10 bases between them.

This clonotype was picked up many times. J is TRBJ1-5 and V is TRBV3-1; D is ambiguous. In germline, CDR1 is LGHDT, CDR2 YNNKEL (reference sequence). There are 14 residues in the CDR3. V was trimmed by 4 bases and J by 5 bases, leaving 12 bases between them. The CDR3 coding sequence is TGTGCCAGCAGCCCAAAGCTTTCAGATCAGCCCCAGCATTTT. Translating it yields CASSPKLSDQPQHF.

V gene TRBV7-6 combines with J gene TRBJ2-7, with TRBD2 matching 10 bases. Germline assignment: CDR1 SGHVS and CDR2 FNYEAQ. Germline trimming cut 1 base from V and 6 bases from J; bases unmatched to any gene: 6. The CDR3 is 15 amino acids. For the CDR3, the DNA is TGTGCCAGCAGCTTAGTACCTAGCGGGAGTTCCGAGCAGTACTTC. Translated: CASSLVPSGSSEQYF.